This record concerns one T cell receptor (beta chain) sequence. The CDR3 extends over 18 amino acids. V lost 7 bases and J lost 6; bases outside the gene matches: 12. Germline-derived CDR1 and CDR2 are SGHTA and FQGNSA. Using immunoSEQ multiplex PCR, the repertoire was profiled, and TCRdb retains in-frame clones only, with some absent. The data contain tens of thousands of clones, about 78% of them singletons. The sample belongs to a study of blood T cell repertoires in COVID-19. Study overall: Acute and convalescent COVID-19 samples came from the United States, Italy and Spain.

Sequences were obtained from peripheral blood. The receptor comes from a woman older than 75 with acute or convalescent COVID-19. The chain is built from TRBV7-2 and TRBJ2-2; 15 bases fit TRBD2. The CDR3 loop is CASTPRGLAGGRAGELFF. The CDR3 coding sequence is TGTGCCAGCACCCCAAGGGGACTAGCGGGAGGTCGGGCCGGGGAGCTGTTTTTT.